This TCR beta chain was found in a study of cytomegalovirus exposure and HLA in healthy donors (dated by TCRdb to 2016 to 2017). About the study as a whole: An earlier analysis of under 600 of the donors reported about 250 Gb of sequence data and some 120 million unique TCR beta sequences from around 200 million T cells. Both class I and class II loci were covered by HLA typing, at four-digit resolution. In a later analysis, previously published TCR beta repertoires from 666 donors were re-analyzed and high-resolution HLA genotyping was added so that TCR occurrence patterns could be studied. The study aimed to test whether signatures of past pathogen exposure could be identified by cataloging public T cell receptors. Genome-wide SNP genotypes for about 65% of the roughly 670 donors were used in a later genetic analysis, which treated that subset as a discovery cohort. An earlier analysis of approximately 580 of the donors used high-throughput TCR beta sequencing to judge whether each TCR beta V gene segment behaved as functional or pseudogenic. Five DR-DQ haplotypes were treated as single units for association and clustering because of strong linkage in the cohort. Every discovery cohort repertoire had been produced on one sequencing platform. Besides the first cohort of more than 650 subjects, a separate validation cohort made up of about 120 different subjects was used. Among 350 to 400 genotyped donors of the cohort, an average of roughly 240,000 unique TCR beta nucleotide sequences were sequenced per donor, around a sixth of them non-productive. Using immunosequencing, the study profiled T cell repertoires from about 650 subjects and related those repertoires to cytomegalovirus serostatus. Rather than using new phenotypic data, the later analysis identified candidate immune exposures from TCR beta sequences and from how often those sequences occurred across donors. Approximately 310 gigabases of sequencing data and around 85 million unique TCR sequences made up an early release that covered 640 HLA-typed donors. The genetic ancestry cluster associated with self-reported Caucasian donors included about 81% of the approximately 430 genotyped donors. High-throughput TCR immunosequencing, statistical association of individual TCRs with disease status, and machine learning were combined to predict cytomegalovirus infection status. The number of typed donors differed by locus: 629-630 for A, B, C, DRB1 and DQB1; roughly 510 for DQA1; 606 for DPA1; and approximately 450 for DPB1. Alongside the repertoire data, information on donor age, sex, ethnicity and CMV serostatus was compiled.

This clone was counted between two and nine times. The antigen it binds to is not known. The input lacks base qualities; no much larger clone sits a single base away. In total, 500 to 700 healthy bone marrow donors made up the cohort. At the time of sampling, every cohort member was nominally healthy, though immune exposures that went unrecorded were likely present. The donor tested CMV seropositive, placing the donor among the 250 to 350 seropositive members of the cohort. Every donor gave a peripheral blood sample, and the peripheral blood mononuclear cells from that sample were used for TCR beta sequencing. Genomic DNA extraction from the blood cell samples was performed with the Qiagen DNeasy Blood Extraction Kit. What the work shows at the level of the full study, not this receptor alone: A later analysis found that HLA-associated TCR beta chains were more clonally expanded and had lower generation probabilities than equally common non-associated chains. The cohort was sequenced for TCR beta chains only, and without alpha or paired-chain data the features that could be detected were limited. The classifier was reported to diagnose cytomegalovirus status with high specificity and sensitivity in both the original cohort and the validation cohort. Specific HLA alleles were associated with 15,000 to 20,000 TCR beta sequences at a false discovery rate of 0.05 in a later analysis. When HLA alleles, especially DR and DQ, strongly co-occurred, TCR associations were difficult to assign to individual alleles. In a later analysis, the rate of TCR association differed among HLA loci, with DRB1 alleles having the most associated TCRs and HLA-C alleles having the fewest. Across donors, most TCR sequences were observed very rarely, whereas some public TCRs were present in many individuals. A further reported finding was that TCR beta sequences accurately predicted the HLA-A and HLA-B alleles for most subjects in the first cohort. An association between a missense DCLRE1C variant and V-gene and J-gene trimming of TCR beta chains was found in a later genetic analysis and replicated in an independent cohort. A total of 164 TCR beta chains were listed by the study as associated with cytomegalovirus. Broadly in line with IMGT annotations, most TCR beta V segments showed up in productive rearrangements about 90% or about 30% of the time in an earlier analysis of 450 to 600 of the donors. Roughly uniform sequencing depth across donors was assumed in presence/absence analyses, although this assumption may not hold. The authors suggested that the approach could potentially be extended to other disease states and immunological phenotypes. In a later analysis, several top co-occurrence clusters were reported to appear linked to parvovirus B19, influenza, CMV and Epstein-Barr virus. A later analysis found that most CMV-associated TCR beta chains appeared HLA-restricted, with HLA associations seemingly driven largely by CMV exposure. In a later genetic analysis, fewer N-insertions in productive TCRs were reported among donors in an Asian-associated ancestry cluster than the 666-donor mean. HLA typing was unavailable for some donors at each locus, so association tests used only the typed subset. Immune exposure information for the cohort was limited to CMV serostatus. A cluster of highly shared sequence variants was judged likely to be a technical artifact of the sequencing pipeline. Approximately 16 rarely observed V segments, including chromosome 9 orphons, were excluded from the earlier analysis of approximately 500 of the donors because counts were too low. Linkage disequilibrium might explain the correlated functional status among segregating V segments, but an unknown experimental factor could not be excluded. In vitro tests confirmed that a few of the cytomegalovirus-associated TCR beta chains recognize cytomegalovirus antigens.

The library was produced with the immunoSEQ multiplex PCR assay. A mixture of 60 forward primers for TCR Vbeta segments and 13 reverse primers for TCR Jbeta segments was used in the multiplex PCR. The CDR3 region of rearranged TCR beta genes was amplified from genomic DNA with a multiplex PCR assay. The amplified TCR beta libraries were sequenced on the Illumina HiSeq System as 87-base-pair reads. As for how the authors treated the data: A later analysis counted tens of millions of unique TCR beta chains across the 666 repertoires, and some 12 million of these chains were shared by at least two donors. Raw reads were error-corrected and collapsed into unique sequences by a nearest-neighbor algorithm in which closely related sequences were merged to remove PCR and sequencing errors. CDR3 sequences were aligned to IMGT reference sequences to assign V, D and J gene segments. Each retained sequence needed at least a six-nucleotide match to both a V gene segment and a J gene segment. Rearrangements were called productive when the CDR3 lacked stop codons and stayed in frame with V and J; all others were non-productive. Following IMGT convention, CDR3 was defined as the stretch from the second conserved V-encoded cysteine up to the conserved J-encoded phenylalanine. In an earlier analysis of around 570 of the donors, sequences lacking an unambiguous match to a single V gene segment were excluded. An earlier analysis of under 750 of the donors called V segments functional above 56.7% productive rearrangements and segregating when the between-donor standard deviation exceeded 5%. A statistical classification framework was built to diagnose cytomegalovirus status from the catalog of TCR beta chain sequences. In a later analysis, TCR nucleotide sequences were compared against IMGT/GENE-DB human TR gene sequences so that V and J genes could be assigned. In a later analysis, CDR3 sequences and most-parsimonious VDJ recombination scenarios were assigned using the TCRdist pipeline. In a later analysis, every TCR beta chain was defined by the combination of its CDR3 amino acid sequence and its V-gene family, and reads without a unique V-gene family were dropped. As a way to deal with suspected cross-contamination and a sequencing artifact, a later analysis dropped approximately 590 nucleotide sequences that were highly shared and had low generation probability. In a later analysis, a clonal expansion index for each public chain was calculated from normalized within-repertoire ranks of inferred template counts. In a later analysis, generation probabilities were computed with a VDJ recombination model fitted to out-of-frame rearrangements, and the resulting probabilities were checked against IGoR. In a later analysis, TCR-TCR, TCR-HLA and TCR-CMV co-occurrence was scored with hypergeometric tests, and a repertoire-size bias correction was applied to TCR pairs. False discovery rates were estimated in a later analysis by permuting HLA or CMV assignments 20 times. In a later analysis, co-occurring TCRs were grouped using DBSCAN, with TCRdist sequence similarity added in when clustering inside HLA-allele-positive subsets. Repertoires with fewer than 30,000 or more than 120,000 public chains were left out of co-occurrence clustering, as were four to six repertoires with anomalous nucleotide sharing. Not all clones reach the TCRdb copy of this immuneACCESS table, which keeps in-frame sequences only. Checked studies attribute under half of the gap to unresolved V genes and leave the rest unexplained. V, J and clone size were drawn from that table, and D and trimming were deduced from the DNA. Present in this sample are 150,000 to 200,000 clones, 9.5% of which were seen just once. Of the sample, approximately 1.5% falls within the top ten clones.

The source of this sequence is a woman in her 30s in good health and CMV-seropositive. The sample comprised PBMCs.

DNA sequence: TGCGCCAGCAGTCAATCCCGGGGTTGGTATGGCTACACCTTC. Translated, it gives CASSQSRGWYGYTF. The receptor chain draws on TRBV23-1 and TRBJ1-2; no D gene can be assigned with confidence. TRBV23-1 is an ORF for which the function is uncertain. Including cysteine and phenylalanine, the CDR3 has 14 amino acids. Only CDR3 DNA remains: 42 bases, in frame from the first base. The V and J ends are trimmed by 0 bases and 5 bases, leaving 10 bases between them.